Each of the 7 T cell receptor beta chains below was sequenced from the same sample in a study of technical replicates of blood from several donors. Produced via immunoSEQ multiplex PCR; TCRdb's table is partial and in-frame only. The table records about 75,000 clones, around 97% of them present only once. Input material: T cells isolated from PBMCs. These receptors all come from a human donor in good health.

V and J are TRBV6-1 and TRBJ1-2, with 7 bases matching TRBD1. There are 13 residues in the CDR3. Per germline, CDR1 MNHNS and CDR2 SASEGT. Germline trimming cut 1 base from V and 4 bases from J; bases unmatched to any gene: 0. CDR3 sequence: CASSEGDSYGYTF. Written as DNA, the CDR3 is TGTGCCAGCAGTGAAGGGGACAGCTATGGCTACACCTTC.

The chain uses TRBV30 and TRBJ2-2, with 9 bases fitting TRBD1. The germline CDR1 and CDR2 sequences are GTSNPN and SVGIG (reference sequence). V dropped 2 bases and J dropped 4; count of bases not matched to a gene: 8. CDR3 length: 16 residues. CDR3 amino acids: CAWSPLGTGSTGELFF. For the CDR3, the DNA is TGTGCCTGGAGTCCCTTAGGGACAGGGAGCACCGGGGAGCTGTTTTTT.

A single count supports this clone. V is TRBV5-5 and J is TRBJ1-5, with D unresolved. Trimming pared 5 bases from V and 0 bases from J, leaving 9 bases between. The CDR3 is made up of 14 amino acids. Germline V gene sequence: CDR1 SGHKS, CDR2 YYEKEE (reference sequence). CDR3 sequence: CASRADGSNQPQHF. CDR3 nucleotide sequence: TGTGCCAGCAGAGCGGACGGTAGCAATCAGCCCCAGCATTTT.

V gene TRBV2 combines with J gene TRBJ1-1; D remains ambiguous. This CDR3 is 11 amino acids long. The germline CDR1 and CDR2 sequences are SNHLY and FYNNEI. The V gene lost 7 bases and the J gene lost 8 bases, with 11 bases spanning the gap. CDR3 sequence: CASNAPGEAFF. CDR3 bases: TGTGCCAGCAACGCCCCGGGGGAAGCTTTCTTT.

The V call is TRBV27, the J call TRBJ2-4, with 10 bases that match TRBD1. The V segment lost 5 bases and the J segment 7 bases; nucleotides outside the gene matches: 8. CDR1 is MNHEY, CDR2 SMNVEV, per germline (reference sequence). The CDR3 loop spans 15 amino acids. In DNA, the CDR3 is TGTGCCAGCAGTCCCCGGACAGGGGGGGGGAACATTCAGTACTTC. It translates to CASSPRTGGGNIQYF.

The J gene is TRBJ2-1, the V gene TRBV7-2; 12 bases line up with TRBD2. V shed 5 bases and J 7 bases; nucleotides not matched to a gene: 9. Germline CDR1 is SGHTA and CDR2 is FQGNSA. The CDR3 extends over 16 amino acids. The CDR3: CASSPRLAGDGNEQFF. In DNA, the CDR3 is TGTGCCAGCAGCCCGCGACTAGCGGGAGATGGGAATGAGCAGTTCTTC. Full variable domain (remainder filled in from reference TRBV7-2 and TRBJ2-1): GAGVSQSPSNKVTEKGKDVELRCDPISGHTALYWYRQSLGQGLEFLIYFQGNSAPDKSGLPSDRFSAERTGGSVSTLTIQRTQQEDSAVYLCASSPRLAGDGNEQFFGPGTRLTVL.

This chain links TRBV7-6 with TRBJ1-5, with 7 bases that match TRBD1. Per the germline V gene, CDR1 is SGHVS and CDR2 is FNYEAQ. This CDR3 is built from 17 residues. Trimming removed 1 base from V and 5 bases from J; junction bases left unmatched: 11. CDR3 loop: CASSLVPGGRGDQPQHF. The CDR3, as DNA: TGTGCCAGCAGCTTAGTCCCAGGGGGACGTGGAGATCAGCCCCAGCATTTT.